This entry features one TCR beta chain sequence. What it binds is not known. TCRB CDR3 was amplified from 2 ug genomic DNA or less. Generated by immunoSEQ multiplex PCR, the TCRdb table keeps only in-frame clones and is missing some. Of 50,000 to 75,000 clones in the sample, about 85% were seen once. The data are from a study of glioma-infiltrating T cells after dendritic cell vaccination. Broader study findings: Longer survival after dendritic cell vaccination followed higher pretreatment TIL content.

Time point described: after dendritic cell vaccination, including at tumor progression/relapse. Fresh-frozen tumor tissue and more than two years of survival data were available for all. The sample in question was blood, obtained after dendritic cell vaccination. This receptor was obtained from a human donor with glioblastoma.

CDR3 DNA sequence: TGCGCCAGCAGCCAGAACCCACGGCGACCGGGACAGGGGTACACTGAAGCTTTCTTT. Translation gives CASSQNPRRPGQGYTEAFF. This chain joins TRBV4-3 and TRBJ1-1; the match to TRBD1 covers 10 bases. J lost 3 bases, V lost 3 bases, and 16 bases had no gene match. CDR1 LGHNA and CDR2 YSLEER come from the germline V gene. The CDR3 consists of 19 residues.